This TCR beta chain came from a study of Ad26.COV2.S vaccination and SARS-CoV-2 variants. About the research overall: Within the COV1001 Ad26.COV2.S trial arm, the donor was enrolled. General study results and limits: Vaccine and placebo recipients had comparable breadth of non-spike TCRs. Responses of T cells in total may have been underestimated by the TCR breadth and depth analyses.

Regarding this clone: Antigen: not known.

Treatment denoted: about 20 received Ad26.COV2.S at low or high dose, single or two shots; several received placebo; per-sample allocation not given. All samples were drawn on day 63, counting from the first vaccine or placebo injection. The shot given was an Ad26 vector that makes Wuhan-strain SARS-CoV-2 spike. Using immunoSEQ multiplex PCR, the repertoire was profiled, and TCRdb retains in-frame clones only, with some absent. The sample includes 300,000 to 350,000 clones, approximately 90% seen only once; the top ten take about 5%. The source of this sequence is a person aged 18-65 years who received the Ad26.COV2.S COVID-19 vaccine or a placebo. Sequencing was performed on peripheral blood, taken in a trial of Ad26.COV2.S vaccine versus placebo.

CDR3 sequence: CASSETGAAGNTIYF. The CDR3 region has the DNA TGTGCCAGCAGCGAGACAGGGGCGGCTGGAAACACCATATATTTT. This chain connects TRBV6-5 to TRBJ1-3, with 8 positions matching TRBD1. Per germline, CDR1 MNHEY and CDR2 SVGAGI. This CDR3 is 15 amino acids long. V dropped 6 bases and J dropped 2; count of bases not matched to a gene: 6.